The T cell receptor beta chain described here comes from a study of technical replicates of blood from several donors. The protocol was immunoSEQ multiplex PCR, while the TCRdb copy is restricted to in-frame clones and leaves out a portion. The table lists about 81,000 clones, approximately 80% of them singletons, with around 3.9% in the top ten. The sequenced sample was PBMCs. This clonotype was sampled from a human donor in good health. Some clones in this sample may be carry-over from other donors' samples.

CDR3 DNA: TGTGCCAGCATCGACTTCGGGGACACTGAAGCTTTCTTT. Translated, it gives CASIDFGDTEAFF. This chain connects TRBV5-6 to TRBJ1-1; D remains ambiguous. V was shortened by 6 bases and J by 3 bases, with 12 bases between the two germline ends. Germline V lookup: CDR1 SGHDT, CDR2 YYEEEE. The CDR3 runs to 13 residues.